This T cell receptor (beta chain) was retrieved from a study of CXCR3-negative and CXCR3-positive naive CD8 T cells. General study results and limits: PBMCs showed partially decreased CXCR3 expression after cryopreservation, and most assays used fresh PBMCs. CXCR3-negative naive cells had less hydrophobic TRB CDR3s than did CXCR3-positive naive cells. TCR strength was inferred from TRB CDR3 properties, while surface CD5 was comparable between naive subsets. Similar TRBV-TRBJ usage was seen in naive cells (both CXCR3-negative and CXCR3-positive), but memory cells differed.

Germline CDR1 is SEHNR and CDR2 is FQNEAQ (reference sequence). This CDR3 is built from 15 residues. 5' RACE that incorporated UMI labels was used to prepare the TRB cDNA libraries. Reprocessing the 5' RACE reads, TCRdb reports a single entry for every CDR3 protein and omits DNA. This sample's clone table lists roughly 120,000 distinct CDR3 sequences. As for this clonotype: Its target is unknown.

The genes are TRBV7-9 and TRBJ2-3; there is no DNA to check the TCRdb D call of TRBD2. The TCR was taken from a human donor in good health. Some clones in this sample may be carry-over from other donors' samples. Sequenced input: naive CXCR3+ CD8+ T cells from blood. Subset meaning: CD45RO-CCR7+CD27+CD95- naive CD8+ T cells expressing CXCR3 (TNR3+). This CDR3 reads CASSLADGGGDTQYF. Full variable domain (remainder filled in from reference TRBV7-9 and TRBJ2-3): DTGVSQNPRHKITKRGQNVTFRCDPISEHNRLYWYRQTLGQGPEFLTYFQNEAQLEKSRLLSDRFSAERPKGSFSTLEIQRTEQGDSAMYLCASSLADGGGDTQYFGPGTRLTVL.